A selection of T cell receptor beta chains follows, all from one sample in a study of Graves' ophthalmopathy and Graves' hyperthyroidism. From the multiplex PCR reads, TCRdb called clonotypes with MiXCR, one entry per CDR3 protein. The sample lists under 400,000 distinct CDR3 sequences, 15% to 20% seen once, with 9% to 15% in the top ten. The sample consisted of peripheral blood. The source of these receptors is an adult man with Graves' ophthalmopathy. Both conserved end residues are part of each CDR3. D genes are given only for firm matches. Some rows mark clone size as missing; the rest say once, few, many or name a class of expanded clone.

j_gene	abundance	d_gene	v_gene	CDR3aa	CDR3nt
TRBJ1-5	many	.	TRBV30	CAWSLAGGENQPQHF	TGTGCCTGGAGCCTCGCGGGGGGCGAAAATCAGCCCCAGCATTTT
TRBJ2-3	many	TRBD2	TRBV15	CATSRVGAGRQGTQYF	TGTGCCACCAGCAGAGTAGGAGCGGGAAGGCAGGGTACGCAGTATTTT
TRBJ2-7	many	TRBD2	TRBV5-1	CASSFLAGEKAYEQYF	TGCGCCAGCAGCTTTTTAGCGGGGGAGAAAGCCTACGAGCAGTACTTC
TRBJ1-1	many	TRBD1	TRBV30	CAWSAGQLNTEAFF	TGTGCCTGGAGTGCGGGACAGTTGAACACTGAAGCTTTCTTT
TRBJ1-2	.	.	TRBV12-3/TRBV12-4	CASSGGRGGYGYTF	TGTGCCAGCAGTGGGGGCAGGGGTGGCTATGGCTACACCTTC
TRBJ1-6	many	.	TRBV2	CASSEVRGGDSPLHF	TGTGCCAGCAGTGAAGTCAGGGGAGGCGATTCACCCCTCCACTTT
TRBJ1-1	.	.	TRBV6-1	CASKKGVMGSTEAFF	TGTGCCAGCAAGAAAGGAGTGATGGGTTCGACTGAAGCTTTCTTT
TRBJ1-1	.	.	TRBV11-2	CASSFGRTEAFF	TGTGCCAGCAGCTTCGGAAGGACTGAAGCTTTCTTT
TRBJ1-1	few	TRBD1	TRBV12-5	CASGFSEGGEAFF	TGTGCTAGTGGTTTTAGTGAAGGGGGCGAAGCTTTCTTT
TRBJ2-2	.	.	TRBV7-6	CAVGTPNTGELFF	TGTGCAGTAGGAACCCCGAACACCGGGGAGCTGTTTTTT
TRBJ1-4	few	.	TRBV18	CASSPPTGKRNEKLFF	TGTGCCAGCTCACCACCAACAGGAAAGAGAAATGAAAAACTGTTTTTT
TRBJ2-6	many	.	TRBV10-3	CTITPDLTGANVLTF	TGTACCATCACCCCGGACTTAACTGGGGCCAACGTCCTGACTTTC
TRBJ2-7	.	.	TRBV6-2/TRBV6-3	CASTDTWSEEQYF	TGTGCCAGCACCGACACCTGGTCGGAAGAGCAGTACTTC
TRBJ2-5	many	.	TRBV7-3	CASSLGGPTTETQYF	TGTGCCAGCAGCTTAGGTGGCCCCACGACTGAGACCCAGTACTTC
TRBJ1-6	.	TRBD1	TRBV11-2	CASSNRDRGNSPLHF	TGTGCCAGCAGCAACCGGGACAGGGGCAATTCACCCCTCCACTTT